Listed below are T cell receptor beta chains from one sample, sequenced in a study of OX40 agonist ivuxolimab in advanced cancers. Only in-frame clones appear in the TCRdb table, and some are missing; sequencing was by immunoSEQ multiplex PCR. The sample has roughly 54,000 clones, almost 85% seen once. Sequenced here: CD4+ or CD8+ T cells sorted from blood, sampled in a trial of the OX40 agonist ivuxolimab. Every receptor here comes from an adult with an advanced solid tumor such as melanoma, head and neck, liver or kidney cancer. Each CDR3 is given with its conserved first and last residue. The D gene is left open where the match is weak.

>TRBV28|TRBJ2-2|TRBD2
CASSLYASGRAGELFF
>TRBV30|TRBJ1-1|-
CAWSAEETEAFF
>TRBV20-1|TRBJ2-7|-
CSAYRVYEQYF
>TRBV27|TRBJ2-1|TRBD2
CASSSLSGGSAYNEQFF
>TRBV29-1|TRBJ2-7|TRBD1
CSVELLPGQASYEQYF
>TRBV11-2|TRBJ2-7|-
CASSLSPSRAFSSYEQYF
>TRBV2|TRBJ1-5|-
CASSPGTLSNQPQHF
>TRBV7-3|TRBJ2-2|-
CASSYSGTGGELFF
>TRBV5-6|TRBJ1-5|TRBD1
CASSSDRGWGQPQHF
>TRBV7-3|TRBJ1-1|-
CASSPRGPLNTEAFF
>TRBV7-9|TRBJ1-4|-
CASSYGQFATNEKLFF
>TRBV5-6|TRBJ1-5|-
CASSYGDSRNQPQHF
>TRBV5-5|TRBJ2-2|-
CASSLQGTRNTGELFF
>TRBV10-2|TRBJ2-7|-
CASSESIGLASYEQYF
>TRBV5-8|TRBJ1-5|TRBD1
CASSLHLDRDQPQHF
>TRBV27|TRBJ1-1|-
CASSFNTALWVTEAFF
>TRBV7-2|TRBJ1-5|TRBD1
CASSTDRAARPQHF
>TRBV28|TRBJ2-7|TRBD1
CASSPPGQGAYEQYF
>TRBV28|TRBJ2-3|-
CASSSSPNTQYF
>TRBV6-1|TRBJ2-2|TRBD1
CASSASGTENTGELFF
>TRBV4-3|TRBJ2-1|TRBD1
CASSHPRDRDQHEQFF
>TRBV7-2|TRBJ1-5|-
CASTQLGVSEQPQHF
>TRBV6-1|TRBJ2-7|TRBD2
CASSPAGGLSYEQYF
>TRBV28|TRBJ1-5|-
CASRRVGPQHF
>TRBV11-2|TRBJ2-1|TRBD1
CASSLEETGVQFF
>TRBV6-6|TRBJ1-5|TRBD1
CASKGQGNQPQHF
>TRBV7-8|TRBJ2-1|TRBD2
CASSIGLAVYNEQFF
>TRBV10-3|TRBJ2-7|-
CAISEYDPPNYEQYF
>TRBV29-1|TRBJ2-1|TRBD1
CSVVTGDTYNEQFF
>TRBV30|TRBJ1-1|-
CAWSARGQSNTEAFF
>TRBV28|TRBJ1-1|-
CASSLNQGLLRMNTEAFF
>TRBV5-6|TRBJ1-2|-
CASSPGGLGYGYTF
>TRBV7-2|TRBJ1-1|-
CASSDTGINTEAFF
>TRBV14|TRBJ2-1|-
CASSPTYNEQFF
>TRBV13|TRBJ2-1|TRBD1
CASSSRDRGWFEQFF
>TRBV7-2|TRBJ1-5|-
CASSSVPNQPQHF
>TRBV6-5|TRBJ1-5|-
CASSDTGNQPQHF
>TRBV28|TRBJ2-7|TRBD2
CASRSSGGLLEQYF
>TRBV13|TRBJ2-3|TRBD2
CASSSPGLAVFTDTQYF
>TRBV4-1|TRBJ2-5|TRBD2
CASSQVMAGGSETQYF
>TRBV2|TRBJ1-1|-
CASSEQEARSTEAFF
>TRBV2|TRBJ2-1|TRBD2
CASSEAELAVIPWFF